This T cell receptor (beta chain) emerged from a study of response to subunit inactivated influenza vaccine. The CDR3 spans 13 residues. Germline V CDR1 and CDR2: SGHRS, YFSETQ. V was pared by 4 bases and J by 0 bases, with 6 bases between. This clonotype showed up just a few times. TCRdb re-called the RT-PCR reads with MiXCR, one entry per CDR3 protein. This sample has more than 150,000 distinct CDR3 sequences; approximately 9.2% occur once, and the top ten carry under 13%. The input for sequencing was non-naive T cells sorted from PBMCs, taken on the day of vaccination. V gene TRBV5-1 combines with J gene TRBJ2-3; D unclear. The sequence was collected from a man between 45 and 60 years old who received an inactivated influenza vaccine. The CDR3 nucleotides are TGCGCCAGCAGCAACCCTAGCACAGATACGCAGTATTTT. It yields the protein CASSNPSTDTQYF.